A selection of T cell receptor beta chains follows, all from one sample in a study of cytomegalovirus exposure and HLA in healthy donors. Sequenced by immunoSEQ multiplex PCR; TCRdb stores in-frame clones only, minus some. The table records around 200,000 clones, about 91% of them present only once. The sequencing input was PBMCs. These receptors originate from a woman between 18 and 29 years old in good health and CMV-seronegative. Both conserved end residues are part of each CDR3. D genes are given only for firm matches. Clone size is shown for a subset of rows, as once, few, many or a class of expanded clone.

>-|TRBV4-1|-|TRBJ2-1
TGCGCCAGCAGCCAAGGTGCGGGAACCTACAATGAGCAGTTCTTC
CASSQGAGTYNEQFF
>TRBD2|TRBV28|-|TRBJ2-1
TGTGCCAGCAGTCACTCCGGGACTAGCGGGAGGCCGACCTACAATGAGCAGTTCTTC
CASSHSGTSGRPTYNEQFF
>TRBD2|TRBV11-3|-|TRBJ2-1
TGTGCCAGCAGCATAGCGGGAGGAGTGGGCAATGAGCAGTTCTTC
CASSIAGGVGNEQFF
>TRBD1|TRBV10-1|few|TRBJ2-7
TGCGCCAGAAGGGGGACAGCCAGTTCCTACGAGCAGTACTTC
CARRGTASSYEQYF
>TRBD2|TRBV9|once|TRBJ2-1
TGTGCCAGCAGCGGGACTAGCGGGAAGAGCTCCTACAATGAGCAGTTCTTC
CASSGTSGKSSYNEQFF
>-|TRBV19|-|TRBJ1-1
TGTGCCAGTAGGGGAGGGGTCACTGAAGCTTTCTTT
CASRGGVTEAFF
>-|TRBV6-5|-|TRBJ2-5
TGTGCCAGCAGTTACTCGTGGAGGGCCCAAGAGACCCAGTACTTC
CASSYSWRAQETQYF
>TRBD2|TRBV27|-|TRBJ2-1
TGTGCCAGCAGGGAAGGGACTAGCGGGATCAATGAGCAGTTCTTC
CASREGTSGINEQFF
>-|TRBV7-9|-|TRBJ2-2
TGTGCCAGCAGCTTAGCGTCGGGATGGAACACCGGGGAGCTGTTTTTT
CASSLASGWNTGELFF
>-|TRBV28|-|TRBJ1-1
TGTGCCAGCAGTTTAGGGAGGACCTCCAACACTGAAGCTTTCTTT
CASSLGRTSNTEAFF
>-|TRBV28|few|TRBJ1-1
TGTGCCAGCAGTGGGGCAGGGCGCAACACTGAAGCTTTCTTT
CASSGAGRNTEAFF
>-|TRBV20-1|-|TRBJ1-3
TGCAGTGCCCCCTACGACACCATATATTTT
CSAPYDTIYF
>-|TRBV29-1|-|TRBJ2-5
TGCAGCGTTGACGAGGGTGGACAGGGAGGGTCCCAGTACTTC
CSVDEGGQGGSQYF
>TRBD2|TRBV6-1|few|TRBJ2-7
TGTGCCAGCAGTGAAGGCGTAGCGGGGGCCTACGAGCAGTACTTC
CASSEGVAGAYEQYF
>TRBD1|TRBV19|-|TRBJ2-5
TGTGCCAGTAGTATAGCGACAGGGGCCGGCTCACAAGAGACCCAGTACTTC
CASSIATGAGSQETQYF
>-|TRBV9|-|TRBJ1-2
TGTGCCAGCAGCGAGGAGGGGCCCTTACAAGGCTACACCTTC
CASSEEGPLQGYTF
>TRBD2|TRBV11-2|-|TRBJ2-1
TGTGCCAGCAGCTTGTTACTAGCGGGAAGACACAATGAGCAGTTCTTC
CASSLLLAGRHNEQFF
>TRBD2|TRBV4-2|few|TRBJ2-2
TGTGCCAGCACCCTAGGGTCTAGCGGGAGTGGGACCGGGGAGCTGTTTTTT
CASTLGSSGSGTGELFF
>-|TRBV28|-|TRBJ1-2
TGTGCCAGCAGTCCCCAGGGGCGTCTTACTTATGGCTACACCTTC
CASSPQGRLTYGYTF
>TRBD2|TRBV18|-|TRBJ2-7
TGTGCCAGCTCACCCCGAGTTAGCGGGTCCACCTCCTACGAGCAGTACTTC
CASSPRVSGSTSYEQYF
>TRBD1|TRBV2|-|TRBJ1-2
TGTGCCAGTCGGATGGGACAGACGAACTATGGCTACACCTTC
CASRMGQTNYGYTF
>-|TRBV6-5|-|TRBJ1-1
TGTGCCAGCAGTCGACAGGTCGACACTGAAGCTTTCTTT
CASSRQVDTEAFF
>TRBD2|TRBV5-1|-|TRBJ2-1
TGCGCCAGCGGAACCACAAGCGGGAGTTCCTACAATGAGCAGTTCTTC
CASGTTSGSSYNEQFF
>-|TRBV10-2|-|TRBJ1-2
TGCGCCAGCAGTGAGTCGAAAATCGGACAGAGCTATGGCTACACCTTC
CASSESKIGQSYGYTF
>-|TRBV28|-|TRBJ1-2
TGTGCCAGCAGCTCCGTAATACAGGATTTAGCTAACTATGGCTACACCTTC
CASSSVIQDLANYGYTF
>-|TRBV6-5|-|TRBJ2-1
TGTGCCAGCAGTTACTCCGGGAACAGAAGGGAGGTTGAGCAGTTCTTC
CASSYSGNRREVEQFF
>-|TRBV6-5|-|TRBJ2-7
TGTGCCAGCAGTTACTCCTATTCCTCCCTTTACGAGCAGTACTTC
CASSYSYSSLYEQYF
>-|TRBV5-3|-|TRBJ2-1
TGTGCCAGAAGCCCCACGAAAAGCGGGTACTCCTACAATGAGCAGTTCTTC
CARSPTKSGYSYNEQFF
>-|TRBV7-9|-|TRBJ1-1
TGTGCCAGCAGCTTAGATCACAGTGAAGCTTTCTTT
CASSLDHSEAFF
>-|TRBV7-2|-|TRBJ1-1
TGTGCCAGCAGCTCCCCCGCGGATCCTGAAGCTTTCTTT
CASSSPADPEAFF
>TRBD1|TRBV6-1|-|TRBJ2-7
TGTGCCAGCAGTGAAGCGCTGGGACAGGTTTACGAGCAGTACTTC
CASSEALGQVYEQYF
>-|TRBV6-1|-|TRBJ2-7
TGTGCCAGCAGTGAATACGGGGATTCCTACGAGCAGTACTTC
CASSEYGDSYEQYF